The T cell receptor (beta chain) described here comes from a study of cytomegalovirus exposure and HLA in healthy donors. Primers included in the PCR were 60 Vbeta and 13 Jbeta primers. Sequenced by immunoSEQ multiplex PCR; TCRdb stores in-frame clones only, minus some. The data show some 30,000 clones, 65% to 90% seen once. Trimming cost V 2 bases and J 5 bases, with 10 bases left between them. Germline lookup yields CDR1 MDHEN and CDR2 SYDVKM. This CDR3 is 14 amino acids long. The sample consisted of PBMCs. The V gene is TRBV28, the J gene TRBJ1-3; D remains unclear. The sequence came from a woman between 18 and 29 years old in good health and CMV-seronegative. The CDR3 DNA follows: TGTGCCAGCAGTTTACTCGGGTTGAGAAACACCATATATTTT. Protein product: CASSLLGLRNTIYF.